Included here is one TCR beta chain sequence, with context. The data originate from a study of blood T cell repertoires in COVID-19. Looking at the study overall: In each case, the material was cDNA or gDNA derived from T cells, B-cell-depleted T cells, or PBMCs.

This table comes from immunoSEQ multiplex PCR, and its TCRdb copy is limited to in-frame clones, with some not included. The data contain roughly 100,000 clones, approximately 90% of them singletons. Looked up from germline, CDR1 is MNHEY and CDR2 is SVGAGI. V was clipped by 5 bases and J by 5 bases; unmatched bases: 11. The CDR3 sequence is 15 residues long. Sequences were obtained from peripheral blood. The receptor was derived from a man in his fifties in a cohort sampled during active COVID-19. This chain joins TRBV6-5 and TRBJ1-1, with TRBD1 matching over 7 bases. Here the CDR3 reads CASSPRTGGLTEAFF. DNA for the CDR3: TGTGCCAGCAGTCCAAGGACAGGAGGATTGACTGAAGCTTTCTTT.